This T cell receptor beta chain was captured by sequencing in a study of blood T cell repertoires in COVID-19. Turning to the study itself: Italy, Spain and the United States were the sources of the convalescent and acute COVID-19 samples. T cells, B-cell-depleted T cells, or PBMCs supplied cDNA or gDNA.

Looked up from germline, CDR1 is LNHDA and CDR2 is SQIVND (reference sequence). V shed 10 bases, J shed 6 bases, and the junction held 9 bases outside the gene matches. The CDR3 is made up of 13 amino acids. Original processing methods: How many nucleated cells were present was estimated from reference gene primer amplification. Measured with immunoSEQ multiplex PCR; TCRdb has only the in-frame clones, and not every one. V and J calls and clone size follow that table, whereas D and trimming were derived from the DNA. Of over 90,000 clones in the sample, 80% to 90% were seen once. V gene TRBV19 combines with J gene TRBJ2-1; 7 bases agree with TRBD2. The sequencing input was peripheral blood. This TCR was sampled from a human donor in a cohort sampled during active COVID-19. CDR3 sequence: CATPGLRPNEQFF. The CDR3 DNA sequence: TGTGCCACTCCGGGACTACGTCCCAATGAGCAGTTCTTC.